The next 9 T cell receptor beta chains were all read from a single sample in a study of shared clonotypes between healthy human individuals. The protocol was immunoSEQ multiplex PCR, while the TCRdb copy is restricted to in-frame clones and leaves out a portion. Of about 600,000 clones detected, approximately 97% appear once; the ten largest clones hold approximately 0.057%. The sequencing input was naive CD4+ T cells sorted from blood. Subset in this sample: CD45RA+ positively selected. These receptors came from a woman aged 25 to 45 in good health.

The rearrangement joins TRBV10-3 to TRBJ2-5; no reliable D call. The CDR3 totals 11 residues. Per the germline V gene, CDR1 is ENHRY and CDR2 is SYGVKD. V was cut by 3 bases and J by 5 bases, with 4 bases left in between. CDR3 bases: TGTGCCATCAGTGATGCCGAGACCCAGTACTTC. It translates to CAISDAETQYF.

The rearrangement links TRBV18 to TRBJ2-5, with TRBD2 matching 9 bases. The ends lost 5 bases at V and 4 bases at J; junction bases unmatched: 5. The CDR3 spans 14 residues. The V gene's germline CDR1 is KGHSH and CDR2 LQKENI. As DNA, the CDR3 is TGTGCCAGCTCATTGGCTAGCGGGACAGAGACCCAGTACTTC. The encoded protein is CASSLASGTETQYF. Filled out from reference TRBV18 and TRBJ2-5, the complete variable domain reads NAGVMQNPRHLVRRRGQEARLRCSPMKGHSHVYWYRQLPEEGLKFMVYLQKENIIDESGMPKERFSAEFPKEGPSILRIQQVVRGDSAAYFCASSLASGTETQYFGPGTRLLVL.

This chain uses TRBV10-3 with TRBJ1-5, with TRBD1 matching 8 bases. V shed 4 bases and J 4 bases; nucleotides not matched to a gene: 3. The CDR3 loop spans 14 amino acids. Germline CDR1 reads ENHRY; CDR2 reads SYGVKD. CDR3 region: CAISGGQGNQPQHF. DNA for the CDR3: TGTGCCATCAGTGGAGGACAGGGAAATCAGCCCCAGCATTTT.

For the CDR3, the DNA is TGTGCCAGCAGATACAGGGGGGTAAATGAAAAACTGTTTTTT. This translates into CASRYRGVNEKLFF. The V call is TRBV6-1, the J call TRBJ1-4; TRBD1 matches 8 bases. V shed 6 bases, J shed 5 bases, and the junction held 5 bases outside the gene matches. Germline V lookup: CDR1 MNHNS, CDR2 SASEGT. The CDR3 spans 14 residues.

The CDR3 loop is CASSPPGGARYNEQFF. The CDR3 region has the DNA TGTGCCAGCTCACCACCGGGCGGAGCCCGATACAATGAGCAGTTCTTC. This rearrangement joins TRBV18 to TRBJ2-1; D is uncertain. With 0 bases removed from V and 4 bases from J, the gap between germline ends came to 13 bases. The CDR3 sequence is 16 residues long. Per the germline V gene, CDR1 is KGHSH and CDR2 is LQKENI.

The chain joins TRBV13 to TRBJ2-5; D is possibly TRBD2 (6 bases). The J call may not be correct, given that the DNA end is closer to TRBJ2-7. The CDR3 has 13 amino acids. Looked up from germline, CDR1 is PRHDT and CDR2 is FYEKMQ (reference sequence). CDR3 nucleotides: TGTGCCAGCAGCTCCAGACTAGGAGACGAGCAGTACTTC. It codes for CASSSRLGDEQYF.

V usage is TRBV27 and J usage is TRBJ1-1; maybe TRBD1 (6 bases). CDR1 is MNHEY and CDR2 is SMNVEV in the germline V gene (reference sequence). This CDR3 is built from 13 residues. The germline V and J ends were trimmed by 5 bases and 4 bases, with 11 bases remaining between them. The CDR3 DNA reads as TGTGCCAGCAGTCCACAGGGAAGCACTGAAGCTTTCTTT. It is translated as CASSPQGSTEAFF.

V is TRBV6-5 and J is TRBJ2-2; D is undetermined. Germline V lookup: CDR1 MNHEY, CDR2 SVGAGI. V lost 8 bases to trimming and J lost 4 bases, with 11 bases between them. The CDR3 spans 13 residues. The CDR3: CASLFSFTGELFF. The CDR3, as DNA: TGTGCCAGCTTGTTTAGCTTCACCGGGGAGCTGTTTTTT.

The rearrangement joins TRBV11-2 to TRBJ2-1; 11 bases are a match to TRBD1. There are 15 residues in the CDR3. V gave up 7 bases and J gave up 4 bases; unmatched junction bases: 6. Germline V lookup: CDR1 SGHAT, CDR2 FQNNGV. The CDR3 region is CASKPGQGVYNEQFF. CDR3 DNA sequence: TGTGCCAGCAAACCGGGACAGGGGGTTTACAATGAGCAGTTCTTC. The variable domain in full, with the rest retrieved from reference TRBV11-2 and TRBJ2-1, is EAGVAQSPRYKIIEKRQSVAFWCNPISGHATLYWYQQILGQGPKLLIQFQNNGVVDDSQLPKDRFSAERLKGVDSTLKIQPAKLEDSAVYLCASKPGQGVYNEQFFGPGTRLTVL.